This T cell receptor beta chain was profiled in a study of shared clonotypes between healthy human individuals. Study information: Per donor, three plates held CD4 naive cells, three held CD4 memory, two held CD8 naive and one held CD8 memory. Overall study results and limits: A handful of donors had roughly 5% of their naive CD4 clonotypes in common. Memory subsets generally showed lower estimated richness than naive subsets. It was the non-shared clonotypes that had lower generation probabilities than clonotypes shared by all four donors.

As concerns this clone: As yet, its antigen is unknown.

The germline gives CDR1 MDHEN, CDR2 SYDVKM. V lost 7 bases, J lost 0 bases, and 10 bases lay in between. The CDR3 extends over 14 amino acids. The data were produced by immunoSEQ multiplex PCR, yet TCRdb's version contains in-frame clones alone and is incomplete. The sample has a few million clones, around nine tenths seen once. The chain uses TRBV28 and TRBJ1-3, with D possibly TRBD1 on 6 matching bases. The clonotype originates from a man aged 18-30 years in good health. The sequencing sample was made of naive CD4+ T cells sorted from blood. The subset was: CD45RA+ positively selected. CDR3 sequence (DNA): TGTGCCAGCACCGGACAGCACTCTGGAAACACCATATATTTT. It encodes CASTGQHSGNTIYF.